The 20 T cell receptor beta chains in this list originate from one sample, sequenced in a study of blood T cell repertoires in COVID-19. Measured with immunoSEQ multiplex PCR; TCRdb has only the in-frame clones, and not every one. The sample contains about 220,000 clones, roughly 80% of which appear only once. What was sequenced was PBMCs or T cells enriched from blood (not recorded which). Receptors originate from a woman between 40 and 55 years old with acute COVID-19.

The chain links TRBV7-2 to TRBJ2-3; D remains unclear. Trimming cost V 1 base and J 5 bases, with 7 bases left between them. Germline CDR1 SGHTA, CDR2 FQGNSA. There are 13 residues in the CDR3. CDR3 sequence: CASSLGLRDTQYF. The CDR3 region has the DNA TGTGCCAGCAGCTTAGGACTTCGAGATACGCAGTATTTT.

V usage is TRBV7-2 and J usage is TRBJ2-3, with 7 positions matching TRBD1. The CDR3 length is 13 residues. Trimming cost V 5 bases and J 9 bases; bases outside gene matches: 8. Germline CDR1 SGHTA, CDR2 FQGNSA. The CDR3 protein is CASSPGGEETQYF. The CDR3 DNA reads as TGTGCCAGCAGCCCAGGGGGAGAGGAAACGCAGTATTTT.

The rearrangement uses TRBV19 and TRBJ2-7, with a tentative D call TRBD1 (6 bases). This CDR3 has 15 residues. Germline CDR1 and CDR2: LNHDA and SQIVND (reference sequence). Trimming pared 5 bases from V and 1 base from J, leaving 15 bases between. CDR3 coding DNA: TGTGCCAGTAGTCGGACAGACCGGCTATCCTACGAGCAGTACTTC. Translated: CASSRTDRLSYEQYF.

This chain uses TRBV6-5 with TRBJ1-1, with D maybe TRBD1 (6 bases). This CDR3 comprises 14 residues. V shed 9 bases and J shed 1 base, with 15 bases lying between them. Germline V gene sequence: CDR1 MNHEY, CDR2 SVGAGI. CDR3 residues: CARNGTRQNTEAFF. The CDR3 coding sequence is TGTGCCAGAAACGGGACACGACAGAACACTGAAGCTTTCTTT.

V gene TRBV28 combines with J gene TRBJ1-1; tentatively, D is TRBD1 (5 bases). This CDR3 has 13 residues. Trimming stripped 8 bases from V and 1 base from J, with 11 bases between. CDR1 is MDHEN, CDR2 SYDVKM, per germline. The CDR3, as DNA: TGTGCCAGCGGGACTGTGGCGAACACTGAAGCTTTCTTT. It yields the protein CASGTVANTEAFF.

This clone was seen once. This chain connects TRBV6-2 or TRBV6-3 to TRBJ1-2; no clear D gene. Germline CDR1 and CDR2: MNHEY and SVGEGT. The CDR3 totals 13 residues. V was trimmed by 3 bases and J by 4 bases, leaving 9 bases between them. CDR3 sequence: CASSYTGSYGYTF. Written as DNA, the CDR3 is TGTGCCAGCAGTTATACCGGGAGCTATGGCTACACCTTC.

CDR3 sequence reads: CASSSWGDLGQPYTF. In DNA, the CDR3 is TGTGCCAGCAGTTCATGGGGTGACTTGGGACAGCCCTACACCTTC. The rearrangement uses TRBV27 and TRBJ1-2; 7 bases map to TRBD1. This CDR3 has 15 amino acids. V lost 4 bases, J lost 10 bases, and 15 bases stayed unmatched. Germline V CDR1 and CDR2: MNHEY, SMNVEV (reference sequence).

This chain uses TRBV5-1 with TRBJ1-5, with a possible D match to TRBD1 (5 bases). V was pared by 3 bases and J by 5 bases, with 15 bases between. Germline CDR1 reads SGHRS; CDR2 reads YFSETQ. This CDR3 has 15 residues. Here the CDR3 reads CASSWSTGGDQPQHF. The CDR3, as DNA: TGCGCCAGCAGCTGGTCAACAGGAGGGGATCAGCCCCAGCATTTT.

The chain links TRBV6-6 to TRBJ1-6; 10 bases are a match to TRBD1. The ends lost 5 bases at V and 6 bases at J; junction bases unmatched: 16. The CDR3 is 19 residues long. Germline CDR1 reads MNHNY; CDR2 reads SVGAGI (reference sequence). The chain's CDR3 is CASSPRQGAVFVSNSPLHF. The CDR3 coding sequence is TGTGCCAGCAGTCCTCGACAGGGGGCGGTCTTTGTTTCTAATTCACCCCTCCACTTT.

This clone was detected many times. The V gene is TRBV6-5, the J gene TRBJ2-2, with 7 bases matching TRBD1. The V gene end was trimmed by 10 bases and the J gene end by 3 bases; junction bases not matched to a gene: 8. The length of the CDR3 is 14 residues. From germline, CDR1 is MNHEY and CDR2 SVGAGI. The CDR3 DNA reads TGTGCCACTAGGACAGGTTGGGACACCGGGGAGCTGTTTTTT. This codes for CATRTGWDTGELFF.

The chain couples TRBV7-3 to TRBJ1-5; D is uncertain. CDR3 size: 14 residues. Germline V gene sequence: CDR1 SGHTA, CDR2 FQGTGA. V lost 4 bases and J 5 bases, leaving 12 bases between the germline ends. CDR3 nucleotide sequence: TGTGCCAGCAGCTCCAGACAAATACATCAGCCCCAGCATTTT. Translation gives CASSSRQIHQPQHF.

This chain joins TRBV24-1 and TRBJ1-2; 9 nucleotides agree with TRBD1. Germline V gene sequence: CDR1 KGHDR, CDR2 SFDVKD. The CDR3 is made up of 14 amino acids. The junction had 1 base not matched to a gene; V was cut back by 3 bases and J by 3 bases. CDR3 coding DNA: TGTGCCACCAGTGATACAGGGGGCGACTATGGCTACACCTTC. This translates into CATSDTGGDYGYTF.

The rearrangement links TRBV7-7 to TRBJ2-1, with 12 bases lining up with TRBD2. V was pared by 4 bases and J by 2 bases, with 3 bases of the junction left unmatched. Germline V gene lookup returns CDR1 SSHAT and CDR2 FNYEAQ (reference sequence). This CDR3 has 16 amino acids. CDR3 amino acids: CASSSTSGSPYNEQFF. The CDR3 nucleotides read TGTGCCAGCAGCTCGACTAGCGGGAGTCCCTACAATGAGCAGTTCTTC.

The genes are TRBV4-3 and TRBJ1-4; D gene uncertain. V lost 2 bases, J lost 4 bases, and 8 bases lay in between. The germline V gene encodes CDR1 LGHNA and CDR2 YSLEER. The CDR3 runs 14 residues. CDR3 protein: CASSQSTVNEKLFF. The CDR3 DNA is TGCGCCAGCAGCCAATCGACTGTTAATGAAAAACTGTTTTTT.

The chain has TRBV21-1 and TRBJ1-5; TRBD1, the table's D call, lacks a check against the DNA. TRBV21-1 is designated a pseudogene. This CDR3 has 15 residues. The CDR3 bases are TGTGCCAGCAGCAAAGGGGCAGAACTCAATCAGCCCCAGCATTTT. Translating gives CASSKGAELNQPQHF.

The rearrangement joins TRBV7-9 to TRBJ2-7; perhaps TRBD1 as D (6 bases). CDR3 length: 14 residues. The germline gives CDR1 SEHNR, CDR2 FQNEAQ (reference sequence). V shed 5 bases and J shed 0 bases, with 11 bases lying between them. CDR3 residues: CASSPQGHSYEQYF. The DNA of the CDR3 is TGTGCCAGCAGCCCACAGGGACACTCCTACGAGCAGTACTTC.

V gene TRBV10-3 combines with J gene TRBJ2-7, with TRBD1 matching over 7 bases. Germline loops: CDR1 ENHRY, CDR2 SYGVKD. This CDR3 region has 15 residues. Germline trimming cut 2 bases from V and 3 bases from J; bases unmatched to any gene: 7. The CDR3 DNA reads as TGTGCCATCAGTGAGCGGGACAGATCACTCTACGAGCAGTACTTC. Protein: CAISERDRSLYEQYF.

The chain recombines TRBV7-9 with TRBJ1-6; D gene uncertain. The CDR3 is made up of 15 amino acids. V was clipped by 1 base and J by 7 bases, with 11 bases between them. Germline lookup yields CDR1 SEHNR and CDR2 FQNEAQ (reference sequence). The CDR3 region has the DNA TGTGCCAGCAGCTTAGTTACAGTAGCGAATTCACCCCTCCACTTT. The encoded protein is CASSLVTVANSPLHF.

The count of this clone is one. The V and J genes are TRBV9 and TRBJ2-1; D is unresolved. CDR3 length equals 11 residues. The germline V gene has CDR1 SGDLS and CDR2 YYNGEE. Trimming shortened V by 4 bases and J by 10 bases, and 9 bases separated the two germline ends. The CDR3 sequence: CASSLDGEQFF. CDR3 in DNA: TGTGCCAGCAGCTTAGACGGGGAGCAGTTCTTC.

This rearrangement joins TRBV28 to TRBJ1-2; possible D gene TRBD1, 5 bases. The germline V gene has CDR1 MDHEN and CDR2 SYDVKM. The CDR3 has 13 residues. Trimming removed 6 bases at V and 5 bases at J, with 13 bases between. The CDR3 region is CASSLAGLYGYTF. The CDR3 bases are TGTGCCAGCAGCCTGGCGGGGCTTTATGGCTACACCTTC.